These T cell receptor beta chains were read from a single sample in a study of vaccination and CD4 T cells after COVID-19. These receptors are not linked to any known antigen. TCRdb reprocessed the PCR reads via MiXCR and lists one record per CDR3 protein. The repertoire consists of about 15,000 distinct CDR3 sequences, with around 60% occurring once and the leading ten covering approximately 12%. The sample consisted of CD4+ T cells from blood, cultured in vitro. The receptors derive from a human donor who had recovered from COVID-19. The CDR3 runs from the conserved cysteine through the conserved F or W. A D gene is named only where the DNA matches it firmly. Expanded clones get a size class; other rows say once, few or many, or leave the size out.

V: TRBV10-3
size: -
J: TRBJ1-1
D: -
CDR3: CAISETGNTEAFF
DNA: TGTGCCATCAGTGAGACAGGGAACACTGAAGCTTTCTTT

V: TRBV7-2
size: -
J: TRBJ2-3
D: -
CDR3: CASSLVYGFTDTQYF
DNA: TGTGCCAGCAGCTTAGTATACGGATTCACAGATACGCAGTATTTT

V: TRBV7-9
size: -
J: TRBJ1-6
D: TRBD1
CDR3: CASSFQGENSPLHF
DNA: TGTGCCAGCAGCTTTCAGGGGGAAAATTCACCCCTCCACTTT

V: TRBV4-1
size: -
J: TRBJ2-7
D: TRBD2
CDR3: CASSQGRPRLAGETYEQYF
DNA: TGCGCCAGCAGCCAGGGCCGCCCGCGACTAGCGGGGGAGACCTACGAGCAGTACTTC

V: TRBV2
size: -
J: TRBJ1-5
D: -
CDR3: CASRQVRDQPQHF
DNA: TGTGCCTCACGACAGGTGAGAGATCAGCCCCAGCATTTT

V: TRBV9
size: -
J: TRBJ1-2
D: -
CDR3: CASSGERGDYGYTF
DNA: TGTGCCAGCAGCGGCGAGAGGGGGGACTATGGCTACACCTTC

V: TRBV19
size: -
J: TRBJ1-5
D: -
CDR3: CASRPGSSSNQPQHF
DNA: TGTGCCAGTAGGCCAGGAAGTTCGAGCAATCAGCCCCAGCATTTT

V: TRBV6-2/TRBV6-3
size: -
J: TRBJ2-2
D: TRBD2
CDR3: CASSYQRTSGSHSGELFF
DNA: TGTGCCAGCAGTTACCAAAGGACTAGCGGGAGTCACAGCGGGGAGCTGTTTTTT

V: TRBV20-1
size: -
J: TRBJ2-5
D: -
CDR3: CSARDGWNSGVKETQYF
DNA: TGCAGTGCTAGAGACGGGTGGAATAGCGGAGTAAAAGAGACCCAGTACTTC

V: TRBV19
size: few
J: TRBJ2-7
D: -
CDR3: CASSREGSYEQYF
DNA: TGTGCCAGTAGTAGAGAGGGATCCTACGAGCAGTACTTC

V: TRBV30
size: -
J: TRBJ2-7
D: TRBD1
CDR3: CAWSLGQGPYEQYF
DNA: TGTGCCTGGAGCCTTGGACAGGGGCCCTACGAGCAGTACTTC

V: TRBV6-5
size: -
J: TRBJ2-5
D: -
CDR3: CASSYDRQTQYF
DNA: TGTGCCAGCAGTTACGACCGCCAAACCCAGTACTTC

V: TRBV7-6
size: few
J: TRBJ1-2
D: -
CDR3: CASSVGGASYYGYTF
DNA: TGTGCCAGCAGTGTGGGGGGGGCCTCCTACTATGGCTACACCTTC

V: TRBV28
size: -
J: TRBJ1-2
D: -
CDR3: CASSLSPVSYGYTF
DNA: TGTGCCAGCAGTTTGTCTCCGGTATCATATGGCTACACCTTC

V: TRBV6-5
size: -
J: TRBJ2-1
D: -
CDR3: CASSYQGGGNNEQFF
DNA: TGTGCCAGCAGTTACCAAGGGGGGGGAAACAATGAGCAGTTCTTC

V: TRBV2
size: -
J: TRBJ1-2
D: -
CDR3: CASSEGGREHGYTF
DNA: TGTGCCAGCAGTGAAGGGGGTAGGGAGCATGGCTACACCTTC

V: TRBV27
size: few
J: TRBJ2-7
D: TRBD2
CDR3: CASSPQLAGVVEQYF
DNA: TGTGCCAGCAGTCCGCAACTAGCGGGAGTTGTCGAGCAGTACTTC

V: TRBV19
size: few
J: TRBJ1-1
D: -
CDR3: CASSRSWVMNTEAFF
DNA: TGTGCCAGTAGTAGGTCATGGGTGATGAACACTGAAGCTTTCTTT

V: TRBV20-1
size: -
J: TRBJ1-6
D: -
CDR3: CSARVKENSPLHF
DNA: TGCAGTGCTAGAGTAAAGGAAAATTCACCCCTCCACTTT

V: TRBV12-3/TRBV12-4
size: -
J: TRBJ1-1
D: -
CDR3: CASSLRGVEGGGETEAFF
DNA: TGTGCCAGCAGTTTGAGGGGGGTTGAGGGCGGAGGAGAAACTGAAGCTTTCTTT